A selection of T cell receptor beta chains follows, all from one sample in a study of T cells after yellow fever vaccination. TCRdb processed the 5' RACE reads anew with MiXCR; each CDR3 protein has one entry. The sample records about 630,000 distinct CDR3 sequences, approximately 13% being singletons. The sample consisted of PBMCs, taken on the day of the yellow fever booster vaccination. The source of these receptors is a man in his thirties or forties who received the YFV17D yellow fever vaccine. The CDR3 runs from the conserved cysteine through the conserved F or W. The D gene is left open where the match is weak. A row's size may be missing; if present it is once, few, many or a size class.

length: 16; D: TRBD2; V: TRBV6-1; J: TRBJ2-1; size: few; DNA: TGTGCCAGCAGTCAGTTAGCGGGAGTTGTCTACAATGAGCAGTTCTTC; CDR3: CASSQLAGVVYNEQFF
length: 12; D: TRBD2; V: TRBV30; J: TRBJ2-5; size: few; DNA: TGTGCCTGGTTGCTGGGCGGGGGGACCCAGTACTTC; CDR3: CAWLLGGGTQYF
length: 12; D: NA; V: TRBV3-1; J: TRBJ2-7; size: few; DNA: TGTGCCAGCACCCTCGGCGCGGGGGAGCAGTACTTC; CDR3: CASTLGAGEQYF
length: 14; D: NA; V: TRBV18; J: TRBJ2-3; size: few; DNA: TGTGCCAGCTCACCACCGGCAGCTACAGATACGCAGTATTTT; CDR3: CASSPPAATDTQYF
length: 14; D: TRBD1; V: TRBV6-5; J: TRBJ2-5; size: few; DNA: TGTGCCAGCAGTTACTCACAGGGGCGAGAGACCCAGTACTTC; CDR3: CASSYSQGRETQYF
length: 17; D: TRBD1; V: TRBV4-3; J: TRBJ2-3; size: NA; DNA: TGCGCCAGCAGCCAGAGCCAGACAGGGGAACGGGCAGATACGCAGTATTTT; CDR3: CASSQSQTGERADTQYF
length: 14; D: NA; V: TRBV18; J: TRBJ2-7; size: NA; DNA: TGTGCCAGCTCACTCAGCGCGGGTGGGGACGAGCAGTACTTC; CDR3: CASSLSAGGDEQYF
length: 16; D: TRBD1; V: TRBV20-1; J: TRBJ1-5; size: NA; DNA: TGCAGTGCCCTCCCCCCCAACAGGGGCCGGAATCAGCCCCAGCATTTT; CDR3: CSALPPNRGRNQPQHF
length: 14; D: NA; V: TRBV19; J: TRBJ2-2; size: few; DNA: TGTGCCAGTAGTCGGAGGGGGCTGATCGGGGAGCTGTTTTTT; CDR3: CASSRRGLIGELFF
length: 15; D: TRBD2; V: TRBV6-5; J: TRBJ2-1; size: NA; DNA: TGTGCCAGCAGTTACGTAGCGGGAATCAACAATGAGCAGTTCTTC; CDR3: CASSYVAGINNEQFF
length: 16; D: NA; V: TRBV12-3/TRBV12-4; J: TRBJ2-5; size: many; DNA: TGTGCCAGCAGTACCTCGACGGGCTGGGAGGAAGAGACCCAGTACTTC; CDR3: CASSTSTGWEEETQYF
length: 11; D: NA; V: TRBV10-3; J: TRBJ2-3; size: NA; DNA: TGTGCCATCAGTGACCGGCAGCTACAGTATTTT; CDR3: CAISDRQLQYF
length: 11; D: NA; V: TRBV20-1; J: TRBJ1-4; size: many; DNA: TGCAGTGCTGAGAGTCGGGAAAAACTGTTTTTT; CDR3: CSAESREKLFF
length: 13; D: TRBD2; V: TRBV12-5; J: TRBJ2-1; size: NA; DNA: TGTGCTAGTGGCCGTGGCGGGAGTTCTGAGCAGTTCTTC; CDR3: CASGRGGSSEQFF
length: 15; D: NA; V: TRBV5-6; J: TRBJ1-3; size: many; DNA: TGTGCCAGCAGCTTCAAATCGGGGTCTGGAAACACCATATATTTT; CDR3: CASSFKSGSGNTIYF
length: 16; D: TRBD2; V: TRBV6-2/TRBV6-3; J: TRBJ2-3; size: NA; DNA: TGTGCCAGCAGACGCCGGACTAGCGGGAGTACAGATACGCAGTATTTT; CDR3: CASRRRTSGSTDTQYF
length: 12; D: NA; V: TRBV2; J: TRBJ2-3; size: NA; DNA: TGTGCCAGCGGTTCTAGCGCAGATACGCAGTATTTT; CDR3: CASGSSADTQYF
length: 15; D: NA; V: TRBV5-1; J: TRBJ1-6; size: many; DNA: TGCGCCAGCAGCTTTGGGACGGGCAATAATTCACCCCTCCACTTT; CDR3: CASSFGTGNNSPLHF
length: 12; D: NA; V: TRBV7-9; J: TRBJ2-5; size: NA; DNA: TGTGCCAGCAGCTTTGGGGAACAGACCCAGTACTTC; CDR3: CASSFGEQTQYF
length: 14; D: NA; V: TRBV7-3; J: TRBJ2-2; size: NA; DNA: TGTGCCAGCAGCTTCAATTCTCAAACCGGGGAGCTGTTTTTT; CDR3: CASSFNSQTGELFF
length: 14; D: NA; V: TRBV29-1; J: TRBJ2-2; size: few; DNA: TGCAGCGTTGTGGATGGGACGAACACCGGGGAGCTGTTTTTT; CDR3: CSVVDGTNTGELFF
length: 15; D: TRBD1; V: TRBV9; J: TRBJ1-2; size: NA; DNA: TGTGCCAGCAGCGGGACCGGGACAGGGGTCTATGGCTACACCTTC; CDR3: CASSGTGTGVYGYTF
length: 12; D: NA; V: TRBV29-1; J: TRBJ1-2; size: once; DNA: TGCAGCGTTGGCAGGCGAAATGATGGCTACACCTTC; CDR3: CSVGRRNDGYTF
length: 15; D: NA; V: TRBV7-2; J: TRBJ2-3; size: few; DNA: TGTGCCAGCAGCCCGCTATCCCCCGCGGCAGATACGCAGTATTTT; CDR3: CASSPLSPAADTQYF
length: 15; D: NA; V: TRBV5-8; J: TRBJ1-4; size: few; DNA: TGTGCCAGCAGCTTACCGGGACATCCTCGTGAAAAACTGTTTTTT; CDR3: CASSLPGHPREKLFF
length: 15; D: NA; V: TRBV2; J: TRBJ2-7; size: few; DNA: TGTGCCAGCAGCGCCGGTTTTGGTAGAGCTCTCGAGCAGTACTTC; CDR3: CASSAGFGRALEQYF